This T cell receptor beta chain emerged from a study of post-analysis software for immune sequencing data. Study-wide results and caveats: The five TRBV segments detected at higher frequency in patients than in controls included TRBV5-6, TRBV5-1 and TRBV20-1.

Germline CDR1 is KGHDR and CDR2 is SFDVKD. The CDR3 extends over 15 amino acids. The V end was cut by 7 bases, the J end by 0 bases, with 12 bases between. Every TCR beta cDNA library bore unique molecular identifiers. TCRdb independently ran MiXCR on the PCR reads; one entry per CDR3 protein. Of hundreds of thousands of distinct CDR3 sequences listed, 25% to 30% are singletons. This clonotype is a singleton in its sample. What it recognizes is unknown. The chain recombines TRBV24-1 with TRBJ1-5; D gene uncertain. The sequence was collected from a girl between 10 and 17 years old with multiple sclerosis. The sequencing input was blood. CDR3 coding DNA: TGTGCCACCAGCGACGGGGTCCATAGCAATCAGCCCCAGCATTTT. Translating gives CATSDGVHSNQPQHF.